The T cell receptor (beta chain) described here comes from a study of T-cell reconstitution after alpha-beta-depleted transplantation in children. Unique molecular identifiers were incorporated into the prepared TCRbeta library. A single record per CDR3 protein comes from TCRdb applying MiXCR to the PCR reads. The table includes about 460,000 distinct CDR3 sequences, approximately 10% detected once. Trimming cost V 6 bases and J 3 bases, with 12 bases left between them. The germline gives CDR1 MDHEN, CDR2 SYDVKM. This CDR3 is 13 amino acids long. This chain uses TRBV28 with TRBJ2-7; tentative D call: TRBD1 (6 bases). The source was PBMCs, mostly from graft donor cells, collected 180 days after TCRalphabeta/CD19-depleted stem cell transplant. The sequence derives from a female patient aged 2 to 10 who had a stem cell transplant for aplastic anemia, so the T cells may come from the graft donor. The CDR3 nucleotides read TGTGCCAGCAGGATAGGACAGATCTACGAGCAGTACTTC. It translates to CASRIGQIYEQYF.